This T cell receptor beta chain was found in a study of T-cell memory formation after mild COVID-19 (dated by TCRdb to the early 2020s). A note on the overall study: TCR sequence clusters from the two donors were largely donor specific. In two donors, T-cell clones that expanded and contracted after mild COVID-19 were followed by sequencing TCRalpha and TCRbeta repertoires longitudinally. The cohort was made up of two young adult volunteers, one female and one male, who were previously healthy. Results and caveats for the whole study, not just this receptor: The study included only two mild cases, and larger cohorts that include severe cases with pre-infection samples were judged to be necessary. From day 15 to 85, contracting clones showed balanced CD4/CD8 phenotypes, whereas a second wave of clones that expanded from day 15 to 37 leaned towards CD4+. SARS-CoV-2 specificity was not confirmed for the second-wave clones peaking on day 37. Contracting CD4+ clones appeared mostly in the CM and EM memory subsets, whereas CD8+ clones were enriched in EMRA. Some responding clones were found in pre-infection memory, which suggests that pre-existing cross-reactive memory T cells took part in the SARS-CoV-2 response.

A remark on this clonotype: There is no known antigen for this receptor. No base quality values were provided; no much bigger clone lies one nucleotide off.

CDR1 and CDR2 are read off the germline V gene as LGHNA and YSLEER. Unmatched junction bases come to 11, with V trimmed by 0 bases and J by 6 bases. From its cysteine to its phenylalanine, the CDR3 spans 17 amino acids. Only the CDR3 DNA stays, 51 bases, in frame from base 1. Ficoll-Paque density gradient centrifugation was the method used to isolate PBMCs. These reads were obtained on an Illumina NovaSeq 6000. TCRalpha and TCRbeta cDNA libraries were built by 5'RACE with constant-segment primers, adding sample barcodes and unique molecular identifiers. Trizol reagent was used to extract RNA from every sample. Library amplification was performed in two PCR steps, and a second sample barcode and Illumina TruSeq adapters were introduced in the second step. The libraries were sequenced on an Illumina NovaSeq using 2 x 150 bp paired-end reads. On the authors' methods: With migec v1.2.7, reads were demultiplexed and then collapsed into UMI-guided consensus sequences. Using mixcr v2.1.11, UMI consensuses were aligned to TRA and TRB V and J templates and then assembled into clonotypes. A clonotype was counted as expanded or contracted only if both edgeR and NoisET called the change significant, with noise models trained on biological replicates. For edgeR calls, the cutoffs were a false discovery rate-adjusted p below 0.01 and a log2 fold-change threshold of 1. PCA with hierarchical clustering of max-normalized trajectories of the 1000 most abundant clonotypes was used as exploratory dynamics analysis. Separately sequenced CD4+ and CD8+ repertoires were used to assign the CD4 or CD8 phenotype of responding clones. TCRdb applied fastp at Q25 and MiXCR to the public reads, then kept only in-frame beta chains. Each record represents a unique CDR3 protein, reported with the most common genes and DNA among its rows. Clone size and V and J calls follow TCRdb, not the original study. The sample table holds 250,000 to 300,000 distinct CDR3 sequences, of which under 20% were seen once. The top ten constitute more than 20% of the sample.

Rearrangement joined TRBV4-3 to TRBJ1-5, with 7 middle bases fitting TRBD1. This clonotype was sampled from a young man who had mild COVID-19 (a few samples of this study predate the infection). The sample titles of this study are shuffled in the database, so cell type and time point are left out; the donor was told from shared clones. The material sequenced was PBMCs or a T cell subset sorted from them (not recorded which). The CDR3: CASSQDHRGGAGQPQHF. The sequenced DNA is TGCGCCAGCAGCCAAGATCACAGGGGAGGGGCGGGTCAGCCCCAGCATTTT.